This TCR beta chain was obtained from a study of cytomegalovirus exposure and HLA in healthy donors. As for the study in general: One earlier analysis, a look at 150 million to 200 million T cells, found about 110 million unique TCR beta sequences. Overall study results and limits: A later analysis reportedly found that, within productive TCRs, an Asian-associated ancestry cluster had fewer N-insertions than the mean observed across the 666 donors. The study recorded 150 to 200 TCR beta chains that were cytomegalovirus-associated.

A word on this clone: Its antigen is still unknown.

This CDR3 has 13 residues. V lost 3 bases and J 11 bases, leaving 14 bases between the germline ends. Germline V gene data show CDR1 as LNHNV and CDR2 as YYDKDF (reference sequence). With 60 Vbeta and 13 Jbeta primers, the PCR was carried out. Here immunoSEQ multiplex PCR was the method, and the copy in TCRdb shows in-frame clones only, minus some. The sample shows about 180,000 clones, around 80% of them seen only once. The material sequenced was PBMCs. The genes are TRBV15 and TRBJ1-5; tentatively, D is TRBD1 (5 bases). This clonotype originated in a man aged 40-49 years in good health and CMV-seronegative. Written as DNA, the CDR3 is TGTGCCACCAGCAGGGACAAACGCGTGGCCCAGCATTTT. Its translation is CATSRDKRVAQHF.